This T cell receptor (beta chain) was documented in a study of T cell repertoires in cytomegalovirus infection. This CDR3 has 16 residues. Germline assignment: CDR1 SGHVS and CDR2 FQNEAQ. V lost 5 bases and J lost 7; bases outside the gene matches: 7. One entry per CDR3 protein, called by TCRdb with MiXCR from the reads. The table shows 200,000 to 300,000 distinct CDR3 sequences, with approximately 8.3% occurring only once. This clonotype occurred many times. The TCR originated in a human donor in good health (CMV status not recorded). Some clones in this sample may be carry-over from other donors' samples. The source material was PBMCs. The genes are TRBV7-8 and TRBJ2-1; 14 positions agree with TRBD2. DNA for the CDR3: TGTGCCAGCAGCGAGACTAGCGGGAGGGCTGGGAATGAGCAGTTCTTC. Residues: CASSETSGRAGNEQFF.